A selection of T cell receptor beta chains follows, all from one sample in a study of vaccination and CD4 T cells after COVID-19. These receptors' antigens are unknown. Via MiXCR, TCRdb re-called the PCR reads, giving one row per CDR3 protein. The repertoire includes under 20,000 distinct CDR3 sequences, around 80% of them detected once, and about 18% sits in the top ten. The input for sequencing was CD4+ T cells from blood, cultured in vitro, taken after SARS-CoV-2 vaccination. These receptors originate from a human donor who received a COVID-19 vaccine. The CDR3 runs from the conserved cysteine through the conserved F or W. The order of the fields is J gene, V gene, clone size, D gene, CDR3 DNA, CDR3 protein. The D gene is left open where the match is weak. The size field is filled for only some rows; it gives once, few, many or a size class.

J gene: TRBJ1-2
V gene: TRBV6-1
clone size: -
D gene: -
CDR3 DNA: TGTGCCAGCAGTGTACAGGGTGATGGCTACACCTTC
CDR3 protein: CASSVQGDGYTF

J gene: TRBJ1-6
V gene: TRBV6-2/TRBV6-3
clone size: -
D gene: -
CDR3 DNA: TGTGCCAGCACTTACGGCGAGGGGAACGGTAATTCACCCCTCCACTTT
CDR3 protein: CASTYGEGNGNSPLHF

J gene: TRBJ2-7
V gene: TRBV12-5
clone size: -
D gene: -
CDR3 DNA: TGTGCTAGTGGTTTCGGACAGAGCTCCTACGAGCAGTACTTC
CDR3 protein: CASGFGQSSYEQYF

J gene: TRBJ1-1
V gene: TRBV7-8
clone size: once
D gene: TRBD1
CDR3 DNA: TGTGCCAGCAGCGTAGACAGGGAGGCGAACACTGAAGCTTTCTTT
CDR3 protein: CASSVDREANTEAFF

J gene: TRBJ2-2
V gene: TRBV24-1
clone size: few
D gene: TRBD1
CDR3 DNA: TGTGCCACCAGTGATCCTAGACAGGGGACCACCGGGGAGCTGTTTTTT
CDR3 protein: CATSDPRQGTTGELFF

J gene: TRBJ1-6
V gene: TRBV21-1
clone size: -
D gene: -
CDR3 DNA: TGTGCCAGCAGCAAAAGGGGCAGGGAGTCACCCCTCCACTTT
CDR3 protein: CASSKRGRESPLHF

J gene: TRBJ2-3
V gene: TRBV15
clone size: -
D gene: TRBD2
CDR3 DNA: TGTGCCACCAGCAGAGATCGAAGTCGGGGGGGCCGTGGAGATACGCAGTATTTT
CDR3 protein: CATSRDRSRGGRGDTQYF

J gene: TRBJ1-1
V gene: TRBV20-1
clone size: -
D gene: TRBD1
CDR3 DNA: TGCAGTGCTAGGAGAGGACAGGACACTGAAGCTTTCTTT
CDR3 protein: CSARRGQDTEAFF

J gene: TRBJ1-5
V gene: TRBV6-4
clone size: -
D gene: -
CDR3 DNA: TGTGCCAGCAGTGACGGACCCAATCAGCCCCAGCATTTT
CDR3 protein: CASSDGPNQPQHF

J gene: TRBJ1-5
V gene: TRBV20-1
clone size: -
D gene: -
CDR3 DNA: TGCAGTGCTGGGGACTATAGCAATCAGCCCCAGCATTTT
CDR3 protein: CSAGDYSNQPQHF

J gene: TRBJ2-3
V gene: TRBV20-1
clone size: -
D gene: -
CDR3 DNA: TGCAGTGCCGAAGGGAAGTGGGGACGCACAGATACGCAGTATTTT
CDR3 protein: CSAEGKWGRTDTQYF

J gene: TRBJ1-1
V gene: TRBV11-3
clone size: once
D gene: -
CDR3 DNA: TGTGCCAGCAGCTTAGAAGGCCGGCCCAACACTGAAGCTTTCTTT
CDR3 protein: CASSLEGRPNTEAFF

J gene: TRBJ2-7
V gene: TRBV29-1
clone size: -
D gene: -
CDR3 DNA: TGCAGCGGCGGACATAACAACTACGAGCAGTACTTC
CDR3 protein: CSGGHNNYEQYF

J gene: TRBJ2-5
V gene: TRBV11-2
clone size: -
D gene: TRBD2
CDR3 DNA: TGTGCCAGCAGCCCAAATGCGGGGACTAGCGGGGGGGGTCTTAGGGAGACCCAGTACTTC
CDR3 protein: CASSPNAGTSGGGLRETQYF

J gene: TRBJ2-2
V gene: TRBV6-1
clone size: -
D gene: TRBD1
CDR3 DNA: TGTGCCAGCACTCGTGGACAGGGGGGTAACACCGGGGAGCTGTTTTTT
CDR3 protein: CASTRGQGGNTGELFF

J gene: TRBJ2-5
V gene: TRBV2
clone size: -
D gene: -
CDR3 DNA: TGTGCCAGCAGTGAAGGGATAGAGACCCAGTACTTC
CDR3 protein: CASSEGIETQYF

J gene: TRBJ1-6
V gene: TRBV15
clone size: -
D gene: TRBD1
CDR3 DNA: TGTGCCACCAGCAGAGCTGACAGGGGGGATTCACCCCTCCACTTT
CDR3 protein: CATSRADRGDSPLHF

J gene: TRBJ2-7
V gene: TRBV10-2
clone size: -
D gene: -
CDR3 DNA: TGCGCCAGCAGTGGAGACAGGGAGGTATACGAGCAGTACTTC
CDR3 protein: CASSGDREVYEQYF

J gene: TRBJ1-2
V gene: TRBV19
clone size: -
D gene: -
CDR3 DNA: TGTGCCAGCTATACTTGGGCTGAAGAATATGGCTACACCTTC
CDR3 protein: CASYTWAEEYGYTF

J gene: TRBJ2-2
V gene: TRBV19
clone size: -
D gene: TRBD2
CDR3 DNA: TGTGCCAGTAGTATGATGGGGGGGGACGGGGAGCTGTTTTTT
CDR3 protein: CASSMMGGDGELFF

J gene: TRBJ1-1
V gene: TRBV18
clone size: -
D gene: -
CDR3 DNA: TGTGCCAGCTCAAGACAAACAGGGATCACTGAAGCTTTCTTT
CDR3 protein: CASSRQTGITEAFF

J gene: TRBJ1-1
V gene: TRBV6-1
clone size: once
D gene: -
CDR3 DNA: TGTGCCAGCAGAGGACAGTCTCCACGGAACACTGAAGCTTTCTTT
CDR3 protein: CASRGQSPRNTEAFF

J gene: TRBJ1-1
V gene: TRBV6-1
clone size: -
D gene: -
CDR3 DNA: TGTGCCAGCAGGGAGTGGGACACTGAAGCTTTCTTT
CDR3 protein: CASREWDTEAFF

J gene: TRBJ1-2
V gene: TRBV5-4
clone size: -
D gene: -
CDR3 DNA: TGTGCCAGCAGCCTTGTGACAGCTAACTATGGCTACACCTTC
CDR3 protein: CASSLVTANYGYTF

J gene: TRBJ1-6
V gene: TRBV7-8
clone size: few
D gene: TRBD1
CDR3 DNA: TGTGCCAGCAGCTCAGACAGGGCGGGGGGTTCACCCCTCCACTTT
CDR3 protein: CASSSDRAGGSPLHF

J gene: TRBJ2-3
V gene: TRBV7-2
clone size: once
D gene: -
CDR3 DNA: TGTGCCAGCAGCTTAGGTTCTGGGGATACGCAGTATTTT
CDR3 protein: CASSLGSGDTQYF

J gene: TRBJ1-2
V gene: TRBV30
clone size: -
D gene: -
CDR3 DNA: TGTGCCTGGAGTGGGCTATCCTATGGCTACACCTTC
CDR3 protein: CAWSGLSYGYTF

J gene: TRBJ1-1
V gene: TRBV6-1
clone size: -
D gene: -
CDR3 DNA: TGTGCCAGCCCTTCCGAGGCAGGGGTAGCTTTCTTT
CDR3 protein: CASPSEAGVAFF

J gene: TRBJ1-6
V gene: TRBV10-1
clone size: -
D gene: -
CDR3 DNA: TGCGCCAGCAGTAATTTCGGGGATTCACCCCTCCACTTT
CDR3 protein: CASSNFGDSPLHF

J gene: TRBJ1-4
V gene: TRBV7-2
clone size: once
D gene: TRBD1
CDR3 DNA: TGTGCCAGCAGCCCGGGACAGAGTAATGAAAAACTGTTTTTT
CDR3 protein: CASSPGQSNEKLFF

J gene: TRBJ2-3
V gene: TRBV30
clone size: -
D gene: TRBD2
CDR3 DNA: TGTGCCTGGAGTCGCAGCGGGGGTGCAGATACGCAGTATTTT
CDR3 protein: CAWSRSGGADTQYF

J gene: TRBJ2-3
V gene: TRBV20-1
clone size: -
D gene: TRBD2
CDR3 DNA: TGCAGTGCTCAGACTAGCGGGGTAGCAGATACGCAGTATTTT
CDR3 protein: CSAQTSGVADTQYF

J gene: TRBJ1-2
V gene: TRBV15
clone size: -
D gene: TRBD1
CDR3 DNA: TGTGCCACCACCTATGGGGACAGAGTACCCTTCACCTTC
CDR3 protein: CATTYGDRVPFTF

J gene: TRBJ1-5
V gene: TRBV19
clone size: -
D gene: -
CDR3 DNA: TGTGCCGCAACGGGGGTGGGTGGCAATCAGCCCCAGCATTTT
CDR3 protein: CAATGVGGNQPQHF

J gene: TRBJ2-7
V gene: TRBV5-1
clone size: -
D gene: -
CDR3 DNA: TGCGCCAGCAGCTTGGGGGTTAATTCCGAGCAGTACTTC
CDR3 protein: CASSLGVNSEQYF

J gene: TRBJ2-4
V gene: TRBV20-1
clone size: -
D gene: -
CDR3 DNA: TGCAGTGCCCACCGTGCAGCGCATAAAAACATTCAGTACTTC
CDR3 protein: CSAHRAAHKNIQYF

J gene: TRBJ2-3
V gene: TRBV20-1
clone size: -
D gene: -
CDR3 DNA: TGCAGTGCCGGGACTAGCACAGATACGCAGTATTTT
CDR3 protein: CSAGTSTDTQYF

J gene: TRBJ1-1
V gene: TRBV30
clone size: -
D gene: -
CDR3 DNA: TGTGCCTTATCAGCGAACACTGAAGCTTTCTTT
CDR3 protein: CALSANTEAFF

J gene: TRBJ1-5
V gene: TRBV2
clone size: -
D gene: -
CDR3 DNA: TGTGCCAGCAGTCAGGGACCGCAGAGCAATCAGCCCCAGCATTTT
CDR3 protein: CASSQGPQSNQPQHF

J gene: TRBJ1-2
V gene: TRBV2
clone size: -
D gene: -
CDR3 DNA: TGTGCCAGCAGTGTGACGGATGGGGGAACTGGCTACACCTTC
CDR3 protein: CASSVTDGGTGYTF

J gene: TRBJ1-2
V gene: TRBV19
clone size: -
D gene: TRBD1
CDR3 DNA: TGTGCCAGTAGTCGGGGACAGGGGGCAACTAACTATGGCTACACCTTC
CDR3 protein: CASSRGQGATNYGYTF

J gene: TRBJ2-7
V gene: TRBV6-5
clone size: -
D gene: TRBD2
CDR3 DNA: TGTGCCAGCAGTTACCAGACTAGCGGGGTCGCCTACGAGCAGTACTTC
CDR3 protein: CASSYQTSGVAYEQYF

J gene: TRBJ2-5
V gene: TRBV20-1
clone size: -
D gene: -
CDR3 DNA: TGCAGTGCTAGCGGGGGTAGGGAGACCCAGTACTTC
CDR3 protein: CSASGGRETQYF

J gene: TRBJ2-7
V gene: TRBV7-2
clone size: -
D gene: TRBD1
CDR3 DNA: TGTGCCAGCAGCTTAGAGGGGACAGGGTACGACGAGCAGTACTTC
CDR3 protein: CASSLEGTGYDEQYF

J gene: TRBJ1-2
V gene: TRBV20-1
clone size: -
D gene: TRBD1
CDR3 DNA: TGCAGTGCTGTCGGACAGGGGACCTATGGCTACACCTTC
CDR3 protein: CSAVGQGTYGYTF

J gene: TRBJ2-2
V gene: TRBV6-1
clone size: once
D gene: TRBD1
CDR3 DNA: TGTGCCAGCAGCCACGGGACAGGGGGGGGCACCGGGGAGCTGTTTTTT
CDR3 protein: CASSHGTGGGTGELFF